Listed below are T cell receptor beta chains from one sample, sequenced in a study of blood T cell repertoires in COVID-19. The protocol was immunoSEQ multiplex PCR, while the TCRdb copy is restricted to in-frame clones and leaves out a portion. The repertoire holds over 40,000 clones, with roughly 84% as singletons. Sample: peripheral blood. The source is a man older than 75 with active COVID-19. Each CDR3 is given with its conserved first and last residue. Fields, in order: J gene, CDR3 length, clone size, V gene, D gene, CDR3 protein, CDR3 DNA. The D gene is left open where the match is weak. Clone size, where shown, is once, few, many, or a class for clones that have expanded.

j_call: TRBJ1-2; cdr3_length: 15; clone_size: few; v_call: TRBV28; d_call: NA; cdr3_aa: CASSLGGRGVYGYTF; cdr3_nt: TGTGCCAGCAGTTTAGGAGGCAGGGGAGTGTATGGCTACACCTTC
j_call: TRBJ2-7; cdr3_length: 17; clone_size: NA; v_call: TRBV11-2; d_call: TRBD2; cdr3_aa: CASSSWTSGRAFYEQYF; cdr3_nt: TGTGCCAGCAGCTCATGGACTAGCGGGAGGGCCTTCTACGAGCAGTACTTC
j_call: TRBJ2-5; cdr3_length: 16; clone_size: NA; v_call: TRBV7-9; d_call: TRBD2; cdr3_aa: CASSWGSGSPQETQYF; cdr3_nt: TGTGCCAGCAGTTGGGGTAGCGGGAGTCCCCAAGAGACCCAGTACTTC
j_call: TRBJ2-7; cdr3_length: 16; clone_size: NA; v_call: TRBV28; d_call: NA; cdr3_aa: CASSSPQTLFSYEQYF; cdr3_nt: TGTGCCAGCAGTTCCCCACAGACACTCTTCTCCTACGAGCAGTACTTC
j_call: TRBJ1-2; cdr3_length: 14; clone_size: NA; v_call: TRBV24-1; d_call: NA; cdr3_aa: CATSDLGRNYGYTF; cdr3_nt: TGTGCCACCAGTGATTTGGGCAGGAACTATGGCTACACCTTC
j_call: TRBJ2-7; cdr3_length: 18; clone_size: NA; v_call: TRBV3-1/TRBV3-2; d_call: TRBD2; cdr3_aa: CASSDPGLAISGTYEQYF; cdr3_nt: TGTGCCAGCAGCGACCCGGGACTAGCAATTTCGGGCACCTACGAGCAGTACTTC
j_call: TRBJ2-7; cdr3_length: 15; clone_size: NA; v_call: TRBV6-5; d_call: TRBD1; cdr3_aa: CASTAGQGASYEQYF; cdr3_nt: TGTGCCAGCACCGCGGGACAGGGGGCCTCCTACGAGCAGTACTTC
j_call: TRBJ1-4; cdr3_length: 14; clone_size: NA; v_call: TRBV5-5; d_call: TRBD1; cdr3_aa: CASSPRTGGEKLFF; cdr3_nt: TGTGCCAGCAGCCCGCGGACAGGGGGCGAAAAACTGTTTTTT
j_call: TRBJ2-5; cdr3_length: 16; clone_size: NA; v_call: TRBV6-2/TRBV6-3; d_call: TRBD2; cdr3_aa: CASSFRTSGDKETQYF; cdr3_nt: TGTGCCAGCAGTTTTAGGACTAGCGGGGATAAAGAGACCCAGTACTTC
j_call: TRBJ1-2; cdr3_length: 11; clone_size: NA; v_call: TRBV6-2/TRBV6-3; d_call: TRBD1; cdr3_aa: CASSVDRVYTF; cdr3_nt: TGTGCCAGCAGTGTCGACAGGGTGTACACCTTC
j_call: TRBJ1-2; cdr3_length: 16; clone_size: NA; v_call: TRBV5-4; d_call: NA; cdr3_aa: CASSPTRQDGNYGYTF; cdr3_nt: TGTGCCAGCAGCCCAACTAGGCAGGACGGAAACTATGGCTACACCTTC
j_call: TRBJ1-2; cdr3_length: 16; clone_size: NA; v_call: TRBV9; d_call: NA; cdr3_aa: CASSVESTVANYGYTF; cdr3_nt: TGTGCCAGCAGCGTGGAATCGACAGTAGCTAACTATGGCTACACCTTC
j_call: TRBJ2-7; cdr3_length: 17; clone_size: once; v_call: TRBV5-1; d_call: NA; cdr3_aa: CASSLMLQGGKTYEQYF; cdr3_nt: TGCGCCAGCAGCCTAATGCTACAGGGGGGGAAAACCTACGAGCAGTACTTC
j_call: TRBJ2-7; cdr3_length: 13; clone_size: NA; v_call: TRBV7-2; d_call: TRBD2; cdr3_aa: CASTLSSGYEQYF; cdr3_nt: TGTGCCAGCACTCTGTCTAGCGGCTACGAGCAGTACTTC
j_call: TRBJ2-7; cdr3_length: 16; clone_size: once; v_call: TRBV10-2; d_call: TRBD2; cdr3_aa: CASSESRLAGAYEQYF; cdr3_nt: TGCGCCAGCAGTGAGTCCAGGCTAGCGGGAGCCTACGAGCAGTACTTC
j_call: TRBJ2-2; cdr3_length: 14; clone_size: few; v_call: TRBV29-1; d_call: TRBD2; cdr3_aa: CSVSQRGPDGELFF; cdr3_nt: TGCAGCGTGAGCCAGCGGGGGCCCGACGGGGAGCTGTTTTTT
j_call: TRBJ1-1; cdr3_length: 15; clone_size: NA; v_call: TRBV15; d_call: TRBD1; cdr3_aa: CATSRYQPGRGPAFF; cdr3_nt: TGTGCCACCAGCAGATACCAACCCGGCAGGGGGCCAGCTTTCTTT
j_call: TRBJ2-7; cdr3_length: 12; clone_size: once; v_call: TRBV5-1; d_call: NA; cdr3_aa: CASSSSGTQQYF; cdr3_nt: TGCGCCAGCAGCTCATCCGGGACACAGCAGTACTTC
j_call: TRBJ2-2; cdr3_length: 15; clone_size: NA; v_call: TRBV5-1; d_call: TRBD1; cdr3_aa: CASSTGQGFTGELFF; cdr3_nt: TGCGCCAGCAGCACGGGACAGGGTTTCACCGGGGAGCTGTTTTTT
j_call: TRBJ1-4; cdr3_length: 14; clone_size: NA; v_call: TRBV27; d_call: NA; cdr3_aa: CASSHAGGNEKLFF; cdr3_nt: TGTGCCAGCAGTCATGCCGGGGGTAATGAAAAACTGTTTTTT
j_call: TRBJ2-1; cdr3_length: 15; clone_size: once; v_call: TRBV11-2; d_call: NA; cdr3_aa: CASSLELTNHREQFF; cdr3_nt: TGTGCCAGCAGCTTAGAACTTACTAATCACCGTGAGCAGTTCTTC
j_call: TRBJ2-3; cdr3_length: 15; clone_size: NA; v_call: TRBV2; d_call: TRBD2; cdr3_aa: CASSLAGGITDTQYF; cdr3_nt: TGTGCCAGCAGCTTAGCGGGAGGGATCACAGATACGCAGTATTTT
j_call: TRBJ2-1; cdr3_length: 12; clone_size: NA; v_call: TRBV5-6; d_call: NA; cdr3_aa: CASSLGGLGQFF; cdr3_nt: TGTGCCAGCAGCTTGGGGGGGCTGGGGCAGTTCTTC
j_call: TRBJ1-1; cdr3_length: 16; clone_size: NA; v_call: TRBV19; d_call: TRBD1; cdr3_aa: CASSMTAGQVNTEAFF; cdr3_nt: TGTGCCAGTAGTATGACCGCGGGACAGGTGAACACTGAAGCTTTCTTT
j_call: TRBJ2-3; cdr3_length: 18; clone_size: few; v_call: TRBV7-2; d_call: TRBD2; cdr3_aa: CASSPGTSGKGATDTQYF; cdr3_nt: TGTGCCAGCAGCCCAGGGACTAGCGGGAAGGGGGCGACAGATACGCAGTATTTT
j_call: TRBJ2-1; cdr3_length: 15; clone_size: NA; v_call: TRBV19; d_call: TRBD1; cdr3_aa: CASSAQSTGYNEQFF; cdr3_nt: TGTGCCAGTAGTGCTCAGTCGACAGGGTACAATGAGCAGTTCTTC
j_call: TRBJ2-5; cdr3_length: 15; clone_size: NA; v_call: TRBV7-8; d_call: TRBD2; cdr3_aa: CASSLGLAAQETQYF; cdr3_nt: TGTGCCAGCAGCTTAGGGCTAGCGGCTCAAGAGACCCAGTACTTC
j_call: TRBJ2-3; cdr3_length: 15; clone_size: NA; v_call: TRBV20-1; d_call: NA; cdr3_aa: CSASRRLASTDTQYF; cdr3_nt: TGCAGTGCTAGTAGGAGGCTAGCGTCCACAGATACGCAGTATTTT
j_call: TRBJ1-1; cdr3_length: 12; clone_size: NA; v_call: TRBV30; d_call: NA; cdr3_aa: CAWSVSPGRSFF; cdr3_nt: TGTGCCTGGAGTGTAAGCCCAGGGCGGTCTTTCTTT
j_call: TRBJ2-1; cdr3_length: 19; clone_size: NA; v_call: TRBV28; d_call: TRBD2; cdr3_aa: CASSLSPGLAGGRGNEQFF; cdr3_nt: TGTGCCAGCAGTTTATCCCCGGGACTAGCGGGAGGCCGGGGCAATGAGCAGTTCTTC
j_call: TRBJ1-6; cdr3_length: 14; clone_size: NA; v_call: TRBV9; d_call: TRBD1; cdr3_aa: CASSPGQVYSPLHF; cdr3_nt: TGTGCCAGCAGCCCCGGACAGGTCTATTCACCCCTCCACTTT
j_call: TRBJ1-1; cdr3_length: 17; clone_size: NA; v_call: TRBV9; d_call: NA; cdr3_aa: CASSVASGQGSLTEAFF; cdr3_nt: TGTGCCAGCAGCGTAGCAAGCGGGCAGGGAAGTCTTACTGAAGCTTTCTTT
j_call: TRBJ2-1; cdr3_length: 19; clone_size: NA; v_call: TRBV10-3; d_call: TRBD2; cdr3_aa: CAISESQGLAGGSYNEQFF; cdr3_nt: TGTGCCATCAGTGAGTCACAAGGACTAGCGGGAGGATCCTACAATGAGCAGTTCTTC
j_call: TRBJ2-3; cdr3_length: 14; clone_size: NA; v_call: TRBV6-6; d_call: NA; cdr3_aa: CASAPRRGVDTQYF; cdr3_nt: TGTGCCAGCGCCCCACGGAGGGGCGTAGATACGCAGTATTTT
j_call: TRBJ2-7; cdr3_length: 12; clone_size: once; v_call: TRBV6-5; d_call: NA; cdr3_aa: CASSPLGREQYF; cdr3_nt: TGTGCCAGCAGTCCCCTCGGTCGCGAGCAGTACTTC
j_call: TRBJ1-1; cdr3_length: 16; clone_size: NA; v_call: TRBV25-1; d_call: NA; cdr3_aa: CASSESLWGGNTEAFF; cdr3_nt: TGTGCCAGCAGTGAATCCCTATGGGGGGGGAACACTGAAGCTTTCTTT
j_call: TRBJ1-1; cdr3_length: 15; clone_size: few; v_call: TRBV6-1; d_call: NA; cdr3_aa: CASSENPQMNTEAFF; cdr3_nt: TGTGCCAGCAGTGAGAACCCACAGATGAACACTGAAGCTTTCTTT
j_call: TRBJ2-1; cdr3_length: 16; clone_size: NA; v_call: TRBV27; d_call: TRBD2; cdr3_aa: CASSPSGISSYNEQFF; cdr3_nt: TGTGCCAGCAGTCCCAGCGGGATTAGCTCCTACAATGAGCAGTTCTTC
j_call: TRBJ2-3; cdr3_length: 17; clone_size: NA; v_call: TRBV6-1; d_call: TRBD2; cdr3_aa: CASSEGGLAGVTDTQYF; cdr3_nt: TGTGCCAGCAGTGAAGGCGGGCTAGCGGGAGTCACAGATACGCAGTATTTT
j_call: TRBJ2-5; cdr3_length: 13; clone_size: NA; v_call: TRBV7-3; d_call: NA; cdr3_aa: CASSSQTQETQYF; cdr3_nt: TGTGCCAGCAGCTCACAAACACAAGAGACCCAGTACTTC